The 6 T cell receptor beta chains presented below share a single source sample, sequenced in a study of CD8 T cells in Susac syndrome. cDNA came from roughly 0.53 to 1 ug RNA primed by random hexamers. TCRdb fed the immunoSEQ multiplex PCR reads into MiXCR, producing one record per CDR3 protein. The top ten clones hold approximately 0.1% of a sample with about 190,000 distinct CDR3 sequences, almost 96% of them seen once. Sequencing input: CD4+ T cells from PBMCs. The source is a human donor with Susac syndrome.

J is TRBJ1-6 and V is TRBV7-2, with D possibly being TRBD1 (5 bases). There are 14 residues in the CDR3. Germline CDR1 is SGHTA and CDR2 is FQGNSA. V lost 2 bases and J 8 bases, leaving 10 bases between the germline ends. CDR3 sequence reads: CASSLRGSDSPLHF. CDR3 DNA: TGTGCCAGCAGCTTAAGGGGTTCGGATTCACCCCTCCACTTT.

CDR3 DNA sequence: TGTGCCAGCAGTTTTACAGTGTTACAAGAAGCTTTCTTT. This encodes CASSFTVLQEAFF. V and J are TRBV27 and TRBJ1-1; no firm D call. CDR1 is MNHEY, CDR2 SMNVEV, per germline (reference sequence). Trimming pared 3 bases from V and 8 bases from J, leaving 13 bases between. The CDR3 runs 13 residues.

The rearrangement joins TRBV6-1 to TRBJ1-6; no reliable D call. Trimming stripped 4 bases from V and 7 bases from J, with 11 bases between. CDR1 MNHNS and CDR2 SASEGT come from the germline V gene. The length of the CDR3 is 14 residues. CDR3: CASSGRWENSPLHF. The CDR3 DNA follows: TGTGCCAGCAGTGGACGTTGGGAGAATTCACCCCTCCACTTT.

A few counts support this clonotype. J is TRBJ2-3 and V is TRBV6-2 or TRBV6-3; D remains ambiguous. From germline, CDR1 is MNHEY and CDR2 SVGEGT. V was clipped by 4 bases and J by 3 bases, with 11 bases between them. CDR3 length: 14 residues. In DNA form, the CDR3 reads TGTGCCAGCAGTTCCACCGAGCGTACAGATACGCAGTATTTT. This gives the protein CASSSTERTDTQYF.

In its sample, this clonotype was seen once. The CDR3 DNA is TGTGCCAGCAGCCAACTACAGGGTCACGAGCAGTACTTC. This gives the protein CASSQLQGHEQYF. The V and J genes are TRBV7-8 and TRBJ2-7; the D gene is possibly TRBD1 (6 bases). This CDR3 spans 13 amino acids. Germline V gene data show CDR1 as SGHVS and CDR2 as FQNEAQ. V lost 5 bases and J 5 bases, leaving 13 bases between the germline ends.

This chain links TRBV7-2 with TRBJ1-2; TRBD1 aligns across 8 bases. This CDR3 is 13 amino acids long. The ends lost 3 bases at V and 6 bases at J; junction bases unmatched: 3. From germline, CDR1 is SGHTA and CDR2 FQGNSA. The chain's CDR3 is CASSFYRGNGYTF. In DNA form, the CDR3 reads TGTGCCAGCAGCTTTTACAGGGGGAATGGCTACACCTTC.